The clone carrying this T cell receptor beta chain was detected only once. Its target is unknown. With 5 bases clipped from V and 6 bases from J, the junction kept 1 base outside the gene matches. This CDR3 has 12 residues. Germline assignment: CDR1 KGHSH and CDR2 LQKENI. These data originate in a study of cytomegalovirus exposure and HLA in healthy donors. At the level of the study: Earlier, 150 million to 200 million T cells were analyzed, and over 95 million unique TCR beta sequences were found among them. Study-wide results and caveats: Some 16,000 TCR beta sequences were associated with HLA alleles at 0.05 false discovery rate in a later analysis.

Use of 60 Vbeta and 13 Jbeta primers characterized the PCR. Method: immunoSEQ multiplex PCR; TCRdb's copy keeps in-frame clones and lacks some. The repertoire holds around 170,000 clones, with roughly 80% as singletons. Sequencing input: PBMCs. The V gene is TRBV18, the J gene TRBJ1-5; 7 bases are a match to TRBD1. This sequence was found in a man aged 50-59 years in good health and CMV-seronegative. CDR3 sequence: CASSSGGQPQHF. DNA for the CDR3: TGTGCCAGCTCATCAGGGGGTCAGCCCCAGCATTTT.